The T cell receptor beta chain described here comes from a study of T cells after yellow fever vaccination. CDR1 is SGHTA, CDR2 FQGNSA, per germline. V lost 2 bases and J 3 bases, leaving 9 bases between the germline ends. The CDR3 runs 14 residues. TCRdb re-analysed the 5' RACE reads in MiXCR, keeping a single row per CDR3 protein. This table holds about 220,000 distinct CDR3 sequences, 3% to 3.5% found once. Ten or more counts support this clonotype. Its cognate antigen is unknown. Study-wide results and limits: Booster samples showed a return of most primary-vaccination clones (around 96% CD4, about 85% CD8).

This receptor was identified in a man aged 18 to 29 who received the YFV17D yellow fever vaccine. The source was CD4+ T cells sorted from PBMCs, collected 10 days after the yellow fever booster vaccination. The chain recombines TRBV7-2 with TRBJ2-3; unclear D gene. CDR3 DNA sequence: TGTGCCAGCAGCTTACGGGCTAGGACAGATACGCAGTATTTT. It yields the protein CASSLRARTDTQYF.